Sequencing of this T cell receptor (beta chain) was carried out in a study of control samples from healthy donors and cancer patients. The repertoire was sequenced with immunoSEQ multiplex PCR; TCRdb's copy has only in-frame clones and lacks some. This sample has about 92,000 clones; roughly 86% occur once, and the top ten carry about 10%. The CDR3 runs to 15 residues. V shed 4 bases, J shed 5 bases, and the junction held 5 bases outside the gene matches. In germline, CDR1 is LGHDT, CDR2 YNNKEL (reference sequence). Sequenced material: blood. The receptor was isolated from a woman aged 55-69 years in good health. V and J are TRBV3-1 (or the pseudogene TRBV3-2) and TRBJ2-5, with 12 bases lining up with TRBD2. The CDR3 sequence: CASSPTSGGRETQYF. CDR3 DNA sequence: TGTGCCAGCAGCCCAACTAGCGGGGGGAGGGAGACCCAGTACTTC.